Listed below are T cell receptor beta chains from one sample, sequenced in a study of blood T cell repertoires in COVID-19. Assay used: immunoSEQ multiplex PCR; TCRdb lists only in-frame clones, some missing. Of hundreds of thousands of clones listed, 65% to 90% were seen once; the top ten hold under 5.5%. The sample was peripheral blood. These receptors were collected from a woman of 80 years or more with active or convalescent COVID-19. CDR3s include the opening cysteine and the closing phenylalanine or tryptophan. Expanded clones are given a class, and other clones once, few, many or no size at all.

TRBJ2-6,TRBV2,14,NA,CASNPGQGTNVLTF
TRBJ2-1,TRBV30,13,NA,CAWSVSFDNEQFF
TRBJ2-4,TRBV19,15,NA,CASSIGGASGRRQYF
TRBJ2-1,TRBV11-2,16,NA,CASSLDYGLSTNEQFF
TRBJ1-2,TRBV11-1,13,NA,CASSLDPGGGYTF
TRBJ2-5,TRBV18,16,NA,CASSPPIRVSGETQYF
TRBJ2-3,TRBV3-1/TRBV3-2,18,NA,CASSQVTSGRAGTDTQYF
TRBJ1-5,TRBV27,14,NA,CASRRNSPHQPQHF
TRBJ2-7,TRBV5-8,15,NA,CASSTGGQPLYEQYF
TRBJ2-2,TRBV24-1,19,many,CATSELTSGGRTNTGELFF
TRBJ2-1,TRBV3-1/TRBV3-2,15,NA,CASSQWLAGVDEQFF
TRBJ2-5,TRBV18,15,NA,CASGSTGQGDETQYF
TRBJ1-6,TRBV4-1,16,few,CASSQEMTGVLSPLHF
TRBJ2-4,TRBV6-5,14,NA,CASSSRGTKNIQYF
TRBJ2-1,TRBV2,14,NA,CASSDGSLSNEQFF
TRBJ1-4,TRBV2,13,NA,CASTGDRGRKLFF
TRBJ1-6,TRBV5-1,18,NA,CASSSGTGEGTYNSPLHF
TRBJ1-2,TRBV25-1,12,NA,CASSDRNYGYTF
TRBJ1-4,TRBV19,15,NA,CACRTLTGFNEKLFF
TRBJ1-4,TRBV2,17,few,CASSEMGRGIIREKLFF
TRBJ2-7,TRBV27,16,NA,CASSFAQSSGAYEQYF
TRBJ2-6,TRBV5-5,19,NA,CPRSSGGYGGTSGANVLTF
TRBJ2-3,TRBV6-5,15,once,CASTAGGGYADTQYF
TRBJ2-4,TRBV6-1,14,NA,CASSESRGKNIQYF
TRBJ2-6,TRBV28,15,NA,CASSDGVAGANVLTF
TRBJ1-1,TRBV30,15,NA,CAWTETGSGGTEAFF